This T cell receptor (beta chain) emerged from a study of T-cell reconstitution after alpha-beta-depleted transplantation in children. The TCRbeta library incorporated unique molecular identifiers. TCRdb reprocessed the PCR reads with MiXCR, giving one entry per CDR3 protein. The profile shows roughly 500,000 distinct CDR3 sequences, approximately 30% of them singletons. CDR3 length: 21 residues. Germline CDR1 and CDR2: MNHEY and SVGEGT. Trimming pared 2 bases from V and 5 bases from J, leaving 28 bases between. The sample consisted of PBMCs from the stem cell graft donor, taken from the stem cell graft. V is TRBV6-2 or TRBV6-3 and J is TRBJ2-6, with a weak D call TRBD1 (6 bases). The TCR sequence derives from a human donor who donated a stem cell graft to a child with aplastic anemia. The CDR3 loop is CASSYQFQDRPSAVWANVLTF. CDR3 nucleotides: TGTGCCAGCAGTTACCAATTTCAGGACAGACCCTCGGCCGTCTGGGCCAACGTCCTGACTTTC.